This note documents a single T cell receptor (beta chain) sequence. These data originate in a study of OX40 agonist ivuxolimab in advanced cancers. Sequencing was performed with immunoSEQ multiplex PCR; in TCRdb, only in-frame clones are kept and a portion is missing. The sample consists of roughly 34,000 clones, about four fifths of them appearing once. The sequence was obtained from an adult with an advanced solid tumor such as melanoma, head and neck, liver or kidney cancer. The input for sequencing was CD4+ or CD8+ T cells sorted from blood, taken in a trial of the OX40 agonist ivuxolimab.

CDR3 loop: CASSVRGLGPQHF. For the CDR3, the DNA is TGTGCCAGCAGCGTCCGAGGCTTAGGGCCCCAGCATTTT. This chain uses TRBV9 with TRBJ1-5, with D hard to call. This CDR3 contains 13 residues. Trimming took 2 bases from V and 9 from J, leaving 12 bases between them. Germline V gene data show CDR1 as SGDLS and CDR2 as YYNGEE.